The clone carrying this T cell receptor beta chain was seen once. The record originates from a study of T cells in Graves' hyperthyroidism and ophthalmopathy. The source material, RNA transcripts, was used to amplify TCR beta CDR3 regions. A set of HTBI primers served as the primers for a first-round RT-PCR of the TCR CDR3. TCRdb recomputed calls from the multiplex PCR reads with MiXCR, one row per CDR3 protein. Of about 300,000 distinct CDR3 sequences in the sample, roughly 13% are singletons; the top ten hold under 8%. The germline V gene encodes CDR1 MDHEN and CDR2 SYDVKM. CDR3 size: 14 residues. V lost 5 bases and J 7 bases, leaving 15 bases between the germline ends.

The V gene is TRBV28, the J gene TRBJ2-1; D could derive from TRBD1 or TRBD2 (5 bases each). The clonotype originates from a woman in her thirties or forties with Graves' hyperthyroidism. Input material: blood. The CDR3, as DNA: TGTGCCAGCAGTCCCCTGGGACGTCAAAATGAGCAGTTCTTC. The encoded protein is CASSPLGRQNEQFF.